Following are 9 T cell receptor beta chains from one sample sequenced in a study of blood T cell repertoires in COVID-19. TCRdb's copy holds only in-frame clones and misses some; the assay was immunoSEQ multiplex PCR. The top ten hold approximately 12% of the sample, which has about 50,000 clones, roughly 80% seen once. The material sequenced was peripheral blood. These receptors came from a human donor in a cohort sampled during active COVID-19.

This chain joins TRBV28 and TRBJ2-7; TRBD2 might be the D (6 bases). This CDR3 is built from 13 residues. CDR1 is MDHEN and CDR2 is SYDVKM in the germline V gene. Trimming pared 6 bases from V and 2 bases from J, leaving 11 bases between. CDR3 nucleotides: TGTGCCAGCAGAAGGGGAGGAGCCTACGAGCAGTACTTC. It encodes CASRRGGAYEQYF.

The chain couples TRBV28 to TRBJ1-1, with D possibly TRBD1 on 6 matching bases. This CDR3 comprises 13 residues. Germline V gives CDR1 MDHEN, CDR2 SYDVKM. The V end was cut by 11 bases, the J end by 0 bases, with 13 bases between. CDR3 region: CAHRVGMNTEAFF. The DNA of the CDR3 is TGTGCCCACAGGGTGGGGATGAACACTGAAGCTTTCTTT.

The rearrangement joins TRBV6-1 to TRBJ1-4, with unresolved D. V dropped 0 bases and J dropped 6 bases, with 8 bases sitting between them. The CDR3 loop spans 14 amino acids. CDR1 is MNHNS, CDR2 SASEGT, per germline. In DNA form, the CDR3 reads TGTGCCAGCAGTGAAGCCTTGGGAGATGAAAAACTGTTTTTT. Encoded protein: CASSEALGDEKLFF.

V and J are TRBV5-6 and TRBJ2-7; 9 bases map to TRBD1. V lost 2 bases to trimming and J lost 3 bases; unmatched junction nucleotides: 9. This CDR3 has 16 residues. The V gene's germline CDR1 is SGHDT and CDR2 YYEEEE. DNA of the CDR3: TGTGCCAGCAGCTTTGCTTTGGGACAGGGAAACTACGAGCAGTACTTC. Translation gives CASSFALGQGNYEQYF.

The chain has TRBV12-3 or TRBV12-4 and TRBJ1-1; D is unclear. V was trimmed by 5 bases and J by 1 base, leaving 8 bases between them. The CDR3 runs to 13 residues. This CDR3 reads CASSKTANTEAFF. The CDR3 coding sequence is TGTGCCAGCAGTAAAACAGCGAACACTGAAGCTTTCTTT.

The CDR3 bases are TGTGCCTTACGAACTCCAACCATCTCTGGGGCCAACGTCCTGACTTTC. Amino acid sequence: CALRTPTISGANVLTF. The chain joins TRBV30 to TRBJ2-6; the D is unclear. The CDR3 sequence is 16 residues long. The germline V and J ends were trimmed by 7 bases and 0 bases, with 16 bases remaining between them. The germline CDR1 and CDR2 sequences are GTSNPN and SVGIG (reference sequence).

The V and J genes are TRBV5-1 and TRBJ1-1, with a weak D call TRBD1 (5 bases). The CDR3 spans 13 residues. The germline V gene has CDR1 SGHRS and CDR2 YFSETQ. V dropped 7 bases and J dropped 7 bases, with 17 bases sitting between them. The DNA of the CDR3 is TGCGCCAGCGCCCAAGGAGGGAGGGGTGAAGCTTTCTTT. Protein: CASAQGGRGEAFF.

CDR3 amino acids: CASSESGENQPQHF. In DNA form, the CDR3 reads TGCGCCAGCAGTGAGAGCGGCGAAAATCAGCCCCAGCATTTT. The chain combines TRBV10-1 with TRBJ1-5; D remains unclear. Trimming left V 2 bases short and J 4 bases short, with 9 bases between. The CDR3 spans 14 residues. Per germline, CDR1 WNHNN and CDR2 SYGVQD (reference sequence).

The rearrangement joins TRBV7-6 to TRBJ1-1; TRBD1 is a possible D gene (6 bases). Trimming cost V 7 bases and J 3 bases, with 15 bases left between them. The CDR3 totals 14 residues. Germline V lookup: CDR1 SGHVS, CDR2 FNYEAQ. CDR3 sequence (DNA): TGTGCCAGCACACCCAGGGGAGAGTACACTGAAGCTTTCTTT. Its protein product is CASTPRGEYTEAFF.